The 17 T cell receptor beta chains below were found in one sample sequenced in a study of patients and donors after allogeneic stem cell transplantation. TCRdb reprocessed the RT-PCR reads via MiXCR and lists one record per CDR3 protein. The sample includes under 30,000 distinct CDR3 sequences, roughly 8% of them seen just once. The specimen sequenced was blood, either unsorted or a sorted T cell fraction (not recorded which). These receptors were collected from a human donor who was either an allogeneic HSCT recipient or a stem cell or donor lymphocyte infusion donor (not recorded which). It is not recorded whose cells these are; they may come from a transplant donor.

The J gene is TRBJ1-2, the V gene TRBV7-9, with D unresolved. V lost 5 bases and J lost 4, with 8 bases in between. The V gene's germline CDR1 is SEHNR and CDR2 FQNEAQ (reference sequence). The CDR3 runs 12 residues. The CDR3 DNA reads as TGTGCCAGCAGCCTTAGGACCTATGGCTACACCTTC. Its protein product is CASSLRTYGYTF.

This clonotype came up a few times. J is TRBJ2-5 and V is TRBV7-9; D is possibly TRBD1 or TRBD2 (5 bases each). CDR1 and CDR2 (germline): SEHNR, FQNEAQ (reference sequence). V was clipped by 7 bases and J by 5 bases, with 8 bases between them. There are 11 residues in the CDR3. The CDR3 region is CASTEGETQYF. CDR3 DNA sequence: TGTGCCAGCACCGAGGGGGAGACCCAGTACTTC. The full variable domain, rest sourced from reference TRBV7-9 and TRBJ2-5, is DTGVSQNPRHKITKRGQNVTFRCDPISEHNRLYWYRQTLGQGPEFLTYFQNEAQLEKSRLLSDRFSAERPKGSFSTLEIQRTEQGDSAMYLCASTEGETQYFGPGTRLLVL.

This clonotype was counted only a few times. This sequence joins TRBV3-1 and TRBJ2-5; perhaps TRBD1 as D (6 bases). Germline CDR1 reads LGHDT; CDR2 reads YNNKEL (reference sequence). The CDR3 loop spans 13 amino acids. V lost 4 bases to trimming and J lost 3 bases, with 9 bases between them. The CDR3: CASSPGAEETQYF. CDR3 sequence (DNA): TGTGCCAGCAGCCCAGGGGCTGAAGAGACCCAGTACTTC.

This clonotype was seen a few times. The V call is TRBV3-1, the J call TRBJ2-3, with TRBD2 matching 9 bases. Germline loops: CDR1 LGHDT, CDR2 YNNKEL (reference sequence). Trimming removed 0 bases from V and 1 base from J; junction bases left unmatched: 8. CDR3 length: 18 residues. The CDR3 sequence is CASSQDISGGLRTDTQYF. The DNA of the CDR3 is TGTGCCAGCAGCCAAGATATTAGCGGGGGACTGCGCACAGATACGCAGTATTTT.

This clonotype has only a few counts. The V and J genes are TRBV4-2 and TRBJ2-5, with D unclear. The germline CDR1 and CDR2 sequences are LGHNA and YNFKEQ. V lost 0 bases and J 7 bases, leaving 9 bases between the germline ends. CDR3 length: 13 amino acids. The CDR3 DNA is TGTGCCAGCAGCCAAGATCCTTTAGGGACCCAGTACTTC. It encodes CASSQDPLGTQYF.

This clonotype was observed at least ten times. CDR3 DNA sequence: TGTGCCTCCAGGGGAGCGGGGGAGGGTAGCTCCTACAATGAGCAGTTCTTC. It specifies CASRGAGEGSSYNEQFF. The chain uses TRBV10-3 and TRBJ2-1; 8 bases align to TRBD2. Per the germline V gene, CDR1 is ENHRY and CDR2 is SYGVKD. The V and J ends lost 11 bases and 0 bases, in that order; junction bases with no gene match: 15. The CDR3 extends over 17 amino acids.

This clonotype was found a few times. Written as DNA, the CDR3 is TGTGCCAGCAGTTTTTGGCCTCGAACAGATACGCAGTATTTT. It translates to CASSFWPRTDTQYF. The V and J genes are TRBV6-2 or TRBV6-3 and TRBJ2-3; D uncertain. Germline V gene sequence: CDR1 MNHEY, CDR2 SVGEGT. Trimming stripped 4 bases from V and 3 bases from J, with 11 bases between. The CDR3 has 14 residues.

This clonotype was seen ten or more times. The chain uses TRBV24-1 and TRBJ1-1; 8 bases align to TRBD1. Unmatched junction bases numbered 10, after V lost 3 bases and J lost 2 bases. The CDR3 has 17 amino acids. Per germline, CDR1 KGHDR and CDR2 SFDVKD. The DNA for the CDR3 is TGTGCCACCAGTGATAAGGCAGGGGGCGCGGAAAACACTGAAGCTTTCTTT. This codes for CATSDKAGGAENTEAFF.

This clonotype was observed at least ten times. This chain connects TRBV7-9 to TRBJ2-1; D is undetermined. This CDR3 is 13 amino acids long. The V end lost 5 bases, the J end lost 2 bases, and 7 bases lay between the germline ends. Germline CDR1 and CDR2: SEHNR and FQNEAQ (reference sequence). CDR3 DNA sequence: TGTGCCAGCAGCCCGTACCCCTACAATGAGCAGTTCTTC. Translating gives CASSPYPYNEQFF.

This clonotype was detected ten times or more. This chain uses TRBV28 with TRBJ2-1; 10 positions agree with TRBD2. V was clipped by 2 bases and J by 3 bases; unmatched bases: 7. CDR3 length: 17 residues. The germline V gene has CDR1 MDHEN and CDR2 SYDVKM. The CDR3 DNA reads TGTGCCAGCAGTTTAGCCGTAGCGGGAGGCGTCTACAATGAGCAGTTCTTC. This codes for CASSLAVAGGVYNEQFF.

This clonotype has a handful of counts. The J gene is TRBJ1-6, the V gene TRBV12-3 or TRBV12-4; 11 bases are a match to TRBD1. The J segment lost 9 bases and the V segment lost 5 bases, leaving 9 bases of the junction unmatched. This CDR3 is 16 amino acids long. The DNA for the CDR3 is TGTGCCAGCAGTACCCTAAGGACAGGGGGCGGTTCACCCCTCCACTTT. Translating it yields CASSTLRTGGGSPLHF.

This clonotype came up many times. The rearrangement uses TRBV20-1 and TRBJ2-1; no firm D call. This CDR3 spans 11 amino acids. The germline gives CDR1 DFQATT, CDR2 SNEGSKA (reference sequence). The CDR3 coding sequence is TGCATTTCGGTAGGGCACCTTGAGCAGTTCTTC. As protein: CISVGHLEQFF.

This clonotype was picked up many times. The chain uses TRBV30 and TRBJ2-5; D is possibly TRBD2 (5 bases). Germline V gene data show CDR1 as GTSNPN and CDR2 as SVGIG (reference sequence). Trimming removed 0 bases at V and 5 bases at J, with 10 bases between. This CDR3 has 13 residues. CDR3 region: CAWSVGSLETQYF. DNA for the CDR3: TGTGCCTGGAGTGTTGGGAGCTTGGAGACCCAGTACTTC.

This clonotype was counted at least ten times. The chain uses TRBV5-6 and TRBJ2-1; maybe TRBD2 (6 bases). V lost 4 bases and J 4 bases, leaving 15 bases between the germline ends. The germline V gene encodes CDR1 SGHDT and CDR2 YYEEEE. The CDR3 totals 15 residues. In DNA, the CDR3 is TGTGCCAGCAGCCGGGAAGCTGGAGGGTACAATGAGCAGTTCTTC. It translates to CASSREAGGYNEQFF.

There are many counts of this clonotype. The chain uses TRBV7-9 and TRBJ1-1; D ambiguous. The CDR3 length is 14 residues. Trimming cost V 7 bases and J 3 bases, with 15 bases left between them. Germline V gene data show CDR1 as SEHNR and CDR2 as FQNEAQ (reference sequence). The CDR3 DNA is TGTGCCAGCACTCCCGGGCGGGGTGACACTGAAGCTTTCTTT. The encoded protein is CASTPGRGDTEAFF. The full variable domain, completed using reference TRBV7-9 and TRBJ1-1, is DTGVSQNPRHKITKRGQNVTFRCDPISEHNRLYWYRQTLGQGPEFLTYFQNEAQLEKSRLLSDRFSAERPKGSFSTLEIQRTEQGDSAMYLCASTPGRGDTEAFFGQGTRLTVV.

This clonotype was picked up many times. The CDR3 sequence: CASRHGGGTPGEQYF. DNA of the CDR3: TGTGCCAGCAGACACGGCGGGGGCACCCCTGGCGAGCAGTACTTC. The V call is TRBV3-1, the J call TRBJ2-7; D may be TRBD2 (7 bases). Trimming removed 6 bases at V and 6 bases at J, with 21 bases between. The germline V gene has CDR1 LGHDT and CDR2 YNNKEL (reference sequence). This CDR3 is 15 amino acids long.

This clonotype was counted only a few times. The V and J genes are TRBV5-1 and TRBJ1-1; D gene uncertain. CDR1 is SGHRS, CDR2 YFSETQ, per germline. The CDR3 sequence is 13 residues long. V lost 1 base and J 3 bases, leaving 7 bases between the germline ends. The CDR3 sequence is CASSLWLDTEAFF. The CDR3 DNA reads as TGCGCCAGCAGCTTGTGGTTGGACACTGAAGCTTTCTTT.